Each of the 19 T cell receptor beta chains below was sequenced from the same sample in a study of shared clonotypes between healthy human individuals. The table came from immunoSEQ multiplex PCR; TCRdb's copy has only in-frame clones and leaves some out. The data show hundreds of thousands of clones, 90% to 98% seen once. The sequencing input was memory CD8+ T cells sorted from blood. Noted subset: CD45RO+ cells pooled with CCR7-negative TemRA cells. The receptors here all came from a man between 25 and 39 years old in good health.

The CDR3 nucleotides are TGTGCCAGCAGCTTCAGGGAGAACCAGCCCCAGCATTTT. Protein sequence: CASSFRENQPQHF. The rearrangement joins TRBV7-8 to TRBJ1-5; perhaps TRBD1 as D (5 bases). The CDR3 loop spans 13 amino acids. CDR1 and CDR2 from the germline V gene are SGHVS and FQNEAQ. V lost 3 bases and J lost 7, with 10 bases in between.

The rearrangement uses TRBV25-1 and TRBJ2-7, with no clear D. The V gene lost 3 bases and the J gene lost 3 bases, with 18 bases spanning the gap. Germline V gene data show CDR1 as MGHDK and CDR2 as SYGVNS. This CDR3 contains 16 residues. The CDR3 region has the DNA TGTGCCAGCAGTGATCCCACCAAACCGAGCCGCTACGAGCAGTACTTC. Protein: CASSDPTKPSRYEQYF.

The chain links TRBV27 to TRBJ1-2; D may be TRBD1 (6 bases). The V and J ends lost 5 bases and 5 bases respectively, with 9 bases between them. Germline V gene sequence: CDR1 MNHEY, CDR2 SMNVEV (reference sequence). CDR3 length equals 12 residues. The CDR3 spells CASSETGYGYTF. The CDR3 DNA is TGTGCCAGCAGTGAGACAGGTTATGGCTACACCTTC.

The chain employs TRBV7-9 and TRBJ1-1; 8 positions agree with TRBD1. The J segment lost 0 bases and the V segment lost 1 base, leaving 7 bases of the junction unmatched. Germline values: CDR1 SEHNR, CDR2 FQNEAQ (reference sequence). The CDR3 covers 17 residues. The CDR3 coding sequence is TGTGCCAGCAGCTTAGTCGGACAGGGCCCCATGAACACTGAAGCTTTCTTT. Protein product: CASSLVGQGPMNTEAFF.

The V call is TRBV7-2, the J call TRBJ2-1; 13 bases align to TRBD2. The CDR3 runs 15 residues. The germline V gene has CDR1 SGHTA and CDR2 FQGNSA. The V segment lost 5 bases and the J segment 9 bases; nucleotides outside the gene matches: 7. The CDR3 here is CASSPRTSGSFEQFF. The CDR3 nucleotides read TGTGCCAGCAGCCCGAGGACTAGCGGGAGCTTTGAGCAGTTCTTC.

This chain links TRBV4-2 with TRBJ2-1, with D possibly being TRBD2 (6 bases). The germline CDR1 and CDR2 sequences are LGHNA and YNFKEQ. The CDR3 extends over 18 amino acids. V shed 1 base and J shed 0 bases, with 16 bases lying between them. As DNA, the CDR3 is TGTGCCAGCAGCCAAGGAGTCCAGGACTACAGCTCCTACAATGAGCAGTTCTTC. This codes for CASSQGVQDYSSYNEQFF.

The chain couples TRBV28 to TRBJ2-7, with TRBD1 identical over 9 bases. Germline CDR1 MDHEN, CDR2 SYDVKM. The V gene end was trimmed by 10 bases and the J gene end by 4 bases; junction bases not matched to a gene: 2. CDR3 length: 11 residues. CDR3 in DNA: TGTGCCACGGGACAGGGATACGAGCAGTACTTC. As protein: CATGQGYEQYF.

This clone was detected only once. The rearrangement links TRBV10-2 to TRBJ2-7; D assignment may be TRBD1 or TRBD2 (6 bases each). CDR3 size: 15 residues. Trimming pared 5 bases from V and 0 bases from J, leaving 14 bases between. Germline V gene lookup returns CDR1 WSHSY and CDR2 SAAADI. The CDR3 protein is CASSLQGRSSYEQYF. The CDR3 region has the DNA TGCGCCAGCAGTCTTCAGGGGAGGAGCTCCTACGAGCAGTACTTC.

The chain joins TRBV30 to TRBJ1-5; D is ambiguous. The germline CDR1 and CDR2 sequences are GTSNPN and SVGIG (reference sequence). The length of the CDR3 is 14 residues. V lost 0 bases and J 4 bases, leaving 10 bases between the germline ends. CDR3 in DNA: TGTGCCTGGAGTGTCGGTTTCAGTAATCAGCCCCAGCATTTT. This gives the protein CAWSVGFSNQPQHF.

The chain carries TRBV10-3 and TRBJ1-2; weak D call: TRBD1 (6 bases). The CDR3 is made up of 14 amino acids. V lost 10 bases and J lost 4, with 19 bases in between. CDR1 is ENHRY, CDR2 SYGVKD, per germline. CDR3 protein: CATAGRDTLYGYTF. The CDR3 DNA reads as TGTGCCACCGCGGGGAGGGACACGCTCTATGGCTACACCTTC.

This clone was seen just once. This chain joins TRBV5-1 and TRBJ1-4, with D unresolved. V lost 0 bases to trimming and J lost 5 bases, with 11 bases between them. The germline V gene has CDR1 SGHRS and CDR2 YFSETQ. The CDR3 runs to 15 residues. CDR3 coding DNA: TGCGCCAGCAGCTTGGAACCAGAGCCAAATGAAAAACTGTTTTTT. It is translated as CASSLEPEPNEKLFF.

This chain connects TRBV7-6 to TRBJ1-2; TRBD1 matches at 10 bases. V shed 5 bases and J 7 bases; nucleotides not matched to a gene: 4. The length of the CDR3 is 13 residues. CDR1 and CDR2 from the germline V gene are SGHVS and FNYEAQ. The CDR3 sequence is CASSGQGDGGYTF. The CDR3 bases are TGTGCCAGCAGCGGACAGGGGGACGGTGGCTACACCTTC.

The chain employs TRBV30 and TRBJ2-5; D remains unclear. The CDR3 has 14 residues. V dropped 0 bases and J dropped 5 bases, with 13 bases sitting between them. CDR1 is GTSNPN, CDR2 SVGIG, per germline (reference sequence). CDR3 sequence: CAWSVPRKPETQYF. The CDR3 DNA is TGTGCCTGGAGTGTACCTCGTAAGCCGGAGACCCAGTACTTC.

This chain connects TRBV10-3 to TRBJ1-5, with D perhaps TRBD1 (6 bases). Trimming pared 3 bases from V and 7 bases from J, leaving 10 bases between. Germline CDR1 and CDR2: ENHRY and SYGVKD. This CDR3 contains 13 residues. The chain's CDR3 is CAISERGAQPQHF. DNA of the CDR3: TGTGCCATCAGTGAACGGGGGGCACAGCCCCAGCATTTT.

The chain has TRBV9 and TRBJ2-3; the D gene is possibly TRBD2 (5 bases). Trimming took off 7 bases at V and 4 bases at J, with 7 bases between the two ends. The germline CDR1 and CDR2 sequences are SGDLS and YYNGEE. This CDR3 region has 11 residues. The CDR3 region has the DNA TGTGCCAGCGAGGGATCAGATACGCAGTATTTT. Translation gives CASEGSDTQYF. The whole variable domain, filled in from reference TRBV9 and TRBJ2-3, reads DSGVTQTPKHLITATGQRVTLRCSPRSGDLSVYWYQQSLDQGLQFLIQYYNGEERAKGNILERFSAQQFPDLHSELNLSSLELGDSALYFCASEGSDTQYFGPGTRLTVL.

The chain combines TRBV5-4 with TRBJ2-7, with D unclear. The CDR3 extends over 14 amino acids. CDR1 and CDR2 (germline): SGHNT, YYREEE (reference sequence). V was shortened by 1 base and J by 0 bases, with 8 bases between the two germline ends. CDR3 DNA sequence: TGTGCCAGCAGCTTGCGTCCCAGCTCCTACGAGCAGTACTTC. Encoded protein: CASSLRPSSYEQYF.

This chain links TRBV19 with TRBJ1-2; D is perhaps TRBD1 (5 bases). The germline V gene encodes CDR1 LNHDA and CDR2 SQIVND (reference sequence). The germline V and J ends were trimmed by 7 bases and 4 bases, with 16 bases remaining between them. The CDR3 has 14 amino acids. CDR3 sequence: CASTARTFRYGYTF. The CDR3 nucleotides are TGTGCCAGTACAGCGCGGACATTCCGCTATGGCTACACCTTC.

The chain employs TRBV5-6 and TRBJ2-5; D ambiguous. V was shortened by 1 base and J by 5 bases, with 3 bases between the two germline ends. The CDR3 runs to 11 residues. Germline V lookup: CDR1 SGHDT, CDR2 YYEEEE. CDR3 in DNA: TGTGCCAGCAGCTTGTTGGAGACCCAGTACTTC. Translation gives CASSLLETQYF.

A note on this clone: Other nucleotide sequences in the sample specify the same CDR3. The genes are TRBV10-3 and TRBJ2-7; 10 bases fit TRBD1. The CDR3 extends over 15 amino acids. V shed 0 bases and J 2 bases; nucleotides not matched to a gene: 1. Germline-derived CDR1 and CDR2 are ENHRY and SYGVKD. The CDR3: CAISESGTGAYEQYF. The DNA for the CDR3 is TGTGCCATCAGTGAGTCAGGGACAGGGGCCTACGAGCAGTACTTC.